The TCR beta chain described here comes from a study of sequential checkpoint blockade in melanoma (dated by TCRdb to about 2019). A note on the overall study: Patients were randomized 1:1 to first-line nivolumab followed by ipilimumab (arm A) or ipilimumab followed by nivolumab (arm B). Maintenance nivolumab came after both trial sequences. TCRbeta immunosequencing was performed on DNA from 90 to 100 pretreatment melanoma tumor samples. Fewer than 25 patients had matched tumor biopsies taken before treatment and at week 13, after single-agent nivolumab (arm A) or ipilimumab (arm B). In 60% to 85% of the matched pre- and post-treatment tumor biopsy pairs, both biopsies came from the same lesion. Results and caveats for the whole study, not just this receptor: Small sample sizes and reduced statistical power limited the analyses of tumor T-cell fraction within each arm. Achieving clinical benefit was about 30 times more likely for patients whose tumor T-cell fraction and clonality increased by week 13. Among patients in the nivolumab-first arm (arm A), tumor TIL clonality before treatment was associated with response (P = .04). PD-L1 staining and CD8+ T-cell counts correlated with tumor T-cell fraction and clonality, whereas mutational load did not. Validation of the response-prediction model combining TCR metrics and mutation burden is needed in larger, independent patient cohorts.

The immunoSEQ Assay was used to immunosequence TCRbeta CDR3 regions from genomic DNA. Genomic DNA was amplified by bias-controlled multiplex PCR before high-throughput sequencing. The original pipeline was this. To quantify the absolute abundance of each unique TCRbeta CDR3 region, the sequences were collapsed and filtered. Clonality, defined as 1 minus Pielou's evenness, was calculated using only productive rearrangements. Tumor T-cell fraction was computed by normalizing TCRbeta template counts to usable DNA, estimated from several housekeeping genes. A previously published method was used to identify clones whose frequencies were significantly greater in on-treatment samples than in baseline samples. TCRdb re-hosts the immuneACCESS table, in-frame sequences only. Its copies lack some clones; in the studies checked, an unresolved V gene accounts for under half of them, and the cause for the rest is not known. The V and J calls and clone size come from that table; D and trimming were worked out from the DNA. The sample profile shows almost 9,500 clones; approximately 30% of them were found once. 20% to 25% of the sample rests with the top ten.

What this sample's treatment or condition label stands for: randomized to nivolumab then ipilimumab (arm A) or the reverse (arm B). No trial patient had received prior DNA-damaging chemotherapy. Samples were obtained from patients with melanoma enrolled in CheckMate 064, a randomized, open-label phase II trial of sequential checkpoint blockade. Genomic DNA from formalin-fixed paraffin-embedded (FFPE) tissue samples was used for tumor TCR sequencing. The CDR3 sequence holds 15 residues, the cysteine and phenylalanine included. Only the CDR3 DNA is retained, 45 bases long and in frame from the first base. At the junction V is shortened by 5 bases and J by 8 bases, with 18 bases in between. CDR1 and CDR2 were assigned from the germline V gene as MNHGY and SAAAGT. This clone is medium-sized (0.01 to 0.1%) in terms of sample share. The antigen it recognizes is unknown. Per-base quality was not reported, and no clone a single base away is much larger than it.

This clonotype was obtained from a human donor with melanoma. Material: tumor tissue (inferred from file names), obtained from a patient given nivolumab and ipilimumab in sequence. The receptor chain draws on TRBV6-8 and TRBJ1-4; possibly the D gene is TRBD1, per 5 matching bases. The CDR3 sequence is CASSARPGYLEKLFF. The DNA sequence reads TGTGCCAGCAGTGCCAGACCAGGGTATCTGGAAAAACTGTTTTTT.